This T cell receptor beta chain was found in a study of T cell clones after liver transplantation. Whole-study context: As an antigen-independent comparator, third-party-reactive TCRbeta sequences came from pre-transplant mixed lymphocyte reactions. Standard immunosuppression, with no induction, continued until 12-24 months after transplant.

Clones were sequenced by immunoSEQ multiplex PCR, and TCRdb holds only the in-frame ones, with some missing. The table includes over 55,000 clones, 70% detected once. V was clipped by 6 bases and J by 9 bases, with 15 bases between them. This CDR3 has 14 residues. CDR1 and CDR2 from the germline V gene are MNHNS and SASEGT. The material was CD4+ T cells from blood, obtained at the approximately 16-month timepoint. The receptor was isolated from a human patient who received a liver transplant. Some T cells could come from the graft donor. The gene calls are TRBV6-1 and TRBJ1-6, with a possible D match to TRBD1 (5 bases). The CDR3 sequence is CASSPGTRSSPLHF. The CDR3 DNA reads as TGTGCCAGCAGCCCCGGGACCCGAAGTTCACCCCTCCACTTT.